This T cell receptor beta chain stems from a study of blood T cell repertoires in COVID-19. The sample holds a few counts of this clone. V gave up 5 bases and J gave up 5 bases, with 15 bases separating them. CDR1 is SEHNR and CDR2 is FQNEAQ in the germline V gene (reference sequence). The CDR3 totals 15 residues. In the source study's methods: Reference gene primer amplification gave estimated nucleated cell counts. Measured with immunoSEQ multiplex PCR; TCRdb has only the in-frame clones, and not every one. D and trimming come from the DNA, and the V and J calls and clone size come from that table. The sample shows 85,000 to 120,000 clones, about 64% of them seen only once.

Material for sequencing was peripheral blood. This TCR was recovered from a human donor with acute or convalescent COVID-19. The donor label of this sample is uncertain. The rearrangement links TRBV7-9 to TRBJ1-4; no firm D call. Here the CDR3 reads CASSDGALRNEKLFF. CDR3 in DNA: TGTGCCAGCAGCGATGGAGCTCTCCGAAATGAAAAACTGTTTTTT.